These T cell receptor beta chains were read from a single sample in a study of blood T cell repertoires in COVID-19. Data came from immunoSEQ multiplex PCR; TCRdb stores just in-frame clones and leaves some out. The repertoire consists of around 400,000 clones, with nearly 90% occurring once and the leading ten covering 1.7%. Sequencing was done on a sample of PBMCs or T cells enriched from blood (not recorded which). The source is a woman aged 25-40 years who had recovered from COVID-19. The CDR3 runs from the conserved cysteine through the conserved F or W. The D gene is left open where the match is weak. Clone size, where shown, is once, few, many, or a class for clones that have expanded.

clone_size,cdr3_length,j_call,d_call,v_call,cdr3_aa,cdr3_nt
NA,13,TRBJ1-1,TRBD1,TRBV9,CASGDRGNTEAFF,TGTGCCAGCGGAGACAGGGGTAACACTGAAGCTTTCTTT
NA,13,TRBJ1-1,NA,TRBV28,CASSQPGGTEAFF,TGTGCCAGCAGCCAACCCGGGGGGACTGAAGCTTTCTTT
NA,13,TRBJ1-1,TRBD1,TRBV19,CASGRDRNTEAFF,TGTGCCAGTGGCCGGGACAGAAACACTGAAGCTTTCTTT
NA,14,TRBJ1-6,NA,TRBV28,CASSLLSNNSPLHF,TGTGCCAGCAGTTTACTATCAAATAATTCACCCCTCCACTTT
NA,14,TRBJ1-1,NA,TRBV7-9,CASSLGGVGTEAFF,TGTGCCAGCAGCTTAGGGGGGGTCGGTACTGAAGCTTTCTTT
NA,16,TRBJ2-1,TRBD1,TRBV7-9,CASSPRGDRGQNEQFF,TGTGCCAGCAGCCCGAGGGGGGACAGGGGGCAGAATGAGCAGTTCTTC
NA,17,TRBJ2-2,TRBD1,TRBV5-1,CASSFSSGQGHTGELFF,TGCGCCAGCAGCTTTTCTTCAGGACAGGGGCACACCGGGGAGCTGTTTTTT
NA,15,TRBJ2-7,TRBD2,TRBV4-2,CASSQETSGGYEQYF,TGTGCCAGCAGCCAAGAGACTAGCGGAGGATACGAGCAGTACTTC
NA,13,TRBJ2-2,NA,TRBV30,CAWSRFEAGELFF,TGTGCCTGGAGTCGATTTGAGGCCGGGGAGCTGTTTTTT
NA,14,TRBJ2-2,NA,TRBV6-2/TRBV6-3,CASSQFGNTGELFF,TGTGCCAGCAGCCAATTTGGCAACACCGGGGAGCTGTTTTTT
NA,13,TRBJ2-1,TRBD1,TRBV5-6,CASRRTGLNEQFF,TGTGCCAGCAGGAGGACAGGACTCAATGAGCAGTTCTTC
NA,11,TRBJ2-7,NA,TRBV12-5,CASGLTLTAYF,TGTGCTAGTGGTTTGACTTTGACAGCCTACTTC
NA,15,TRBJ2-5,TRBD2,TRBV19,CASSALAGGQETQYF,TGTGCCAGTAGTGCACTAGCGGGGGGGCAGGAGACCCAGTACTTC
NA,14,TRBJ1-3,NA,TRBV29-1,CSVRTVLSGNTIYF,TGCAGCGTACGTACAGTGCTCTCTGGAAACACCATATATTTT
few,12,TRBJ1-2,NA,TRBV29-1,CSVQSRNYGYTF,TGCAGCGTTCAATCGAGAAACTATGGCTACACCTTC
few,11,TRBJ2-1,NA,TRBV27,CASSSGGEQFF,TGTGCCAGCAGTTCCGGGGGAGAGCAGTTCTTC
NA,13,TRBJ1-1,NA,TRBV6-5,CASSYFGNTEAFF,TGTGCCAGCAGTTACTTCGGGAACACTGAAGCTTTCTTT
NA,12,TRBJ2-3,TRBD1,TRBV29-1,CSSGTGGDTQYF,TGCAGCTCAGGAACAGGGGGAGATACGCAGTATTTT
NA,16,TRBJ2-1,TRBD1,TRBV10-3,CAISPSPGQGYNEQFF,TGTGCCATCAGTCCCTCACCGGGACAGGGCTACAATGAGCAGTTCTTC
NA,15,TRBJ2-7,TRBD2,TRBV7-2,CASSLEGGGIYEQYF,TGTGCCAGCAGCTTAGAGGGCGGGGGGATCTACGAGCAGTACTTC
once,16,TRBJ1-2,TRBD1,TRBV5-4,CASTGEGDRAHRGYTF,TGTGCCAGCACGGGTGAGGGGGACAGGGCCCATCGGGGCTACACCTTC
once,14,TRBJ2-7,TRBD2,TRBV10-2,CASSVKAGVVEQYF,TGCGCCAGCAGTGTTAAAGCGGGAGTAGTCGAGCAGTACTTC
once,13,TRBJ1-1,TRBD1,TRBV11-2,CASSAQGATEAFF,TGTGCCAGCAGTGCACAGGGGGCCACTGAAGCTTTCTTT
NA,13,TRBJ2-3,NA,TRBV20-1,CSASRGSTDTQYF,TGCAGTGCTAGTCGAGGCAGCACAGATACGCAGTATTTT
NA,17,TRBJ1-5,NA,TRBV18,CASSPQFAGAGNQPQHF,TGTGCCAGCTCACCCCAATTCGCTGGGGCGGGCAATCAGCCCCAGCATTTT
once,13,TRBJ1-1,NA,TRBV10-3,CAISLDSDTEAFF,TGTGCCATCAGCTTAGACTCGGACACTGAAGCTTTCTTT
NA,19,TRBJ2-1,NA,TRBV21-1,CASSASGTSGVSSYNEQFF,TGTGCCAGCAGCGCATCCGGGACTAGCGGAGTTAGCTCCTACAATGAGCAGTTCTTC
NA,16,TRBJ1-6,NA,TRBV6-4,CASSLTGSSYNSPLHF,TGTGCCAGCAGTCTGACAGGAAGCTCCTATAATTCACCCCTCCACTTT
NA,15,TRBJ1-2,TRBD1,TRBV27,CASRAGQAANYGYTF,TGTGCCAGCAGAGCGGGACAGGCGGCTAACTATGGCTACACCTTC
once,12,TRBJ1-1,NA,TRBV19,CASRTVNTEAFF,TGTGCCAGCCGGACAGTGAACACTGAAGCTTTCTTT
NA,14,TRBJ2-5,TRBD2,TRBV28,CASSLWLAVETQYF,TGTGCCAGCAGTTTATGGCTAGCGGTTGAGACCCAGTACTTC
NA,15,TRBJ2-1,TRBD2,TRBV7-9,CASSLALAVNNEQFF,TGTGCCAGCAGCTTAGCGCTAGCGGTAAACAATGAGCAGTTCTTC
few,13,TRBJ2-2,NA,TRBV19,CASSREITGELFF,TGTGCCAGTAGCAGGGAAATCACCGGGGAGCTGTTTTTT
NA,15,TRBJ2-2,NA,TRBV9,CASSFRGWSTGELFF,TGTGCCAGCAGCTTCCGGGGTTGGAGCACCGGGGAGCTGTTTTTT
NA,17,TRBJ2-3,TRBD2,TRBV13,CASSGTSGRRGTDTQYF,TGTGCCAGCAGTGGGACTAGCGGGAGACGCGGCACAGATACGCAGTATTTT
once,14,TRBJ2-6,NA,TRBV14,CASSPFSGANVLTF,TGTGCCAGCAGCCCGTTCTCTGGGGCCAACGTCCTGACTTTC
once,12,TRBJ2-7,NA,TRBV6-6,CATETPPYEQYF,TGTGCCACAGAAACGCCTCCCTACGAGCAGTACTTC
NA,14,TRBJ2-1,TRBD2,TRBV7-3,CASSLSGSIHEQFF,TGTGCCAGCAGCTTGAGCGGGAGTATCCATGAGCAGTTCTTC
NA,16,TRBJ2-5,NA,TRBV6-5,CASSYRWATWQETQYF,TGTGCCAGCAGTTACCGGTGGGCGACGTGGCAAGAGACCCAGTACTTC
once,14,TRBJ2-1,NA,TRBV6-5,CASSYSVASNEQFF,TGTGCCAGCAGTTACTCTGTGGCATCCAATGAGCAGTTCTTC
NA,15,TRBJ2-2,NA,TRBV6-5,CASSYSGGGPGELFF,TGTGCCAGCAGTTACTCGGGAGGGGGTCCCGGGGAGCTGTTTTTT
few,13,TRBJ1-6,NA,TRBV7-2,CASSTQGNSPLHF,TGTGCCAGCAGCACCCAGGGTAATTCACCCCTCCACTTT
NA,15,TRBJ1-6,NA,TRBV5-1,CASSLDGRGNSPLHF,TGCGCCAGCAGCTTGGACGGGAGGGGTAATTCACCCCTCCACTTT
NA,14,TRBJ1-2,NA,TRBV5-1,CASSLTERTAGYTF,TGCGCCAGCAGCTTAACTGAAAGGACAGCGGGCTACACCTTC
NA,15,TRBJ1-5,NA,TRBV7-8,CASSSTRQSNQPQHF,TGTGCCAGCAGCTCTACCCGACAGTCCAATCAGCCCCAGCATTTT
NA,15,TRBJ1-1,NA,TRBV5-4,CASSFRTAWNTEAFF,TGTGCCAGCAGCTTCCGGACAGCCTGGAACACTGAAGCTTTCTTT
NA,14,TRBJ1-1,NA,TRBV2,CASSFQGMNTEAFF,TGTGCCAGCAGCTTTCAGGGGATGAACACTGAAGCTTTCTTT
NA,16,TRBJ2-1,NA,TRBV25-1,CASSESELSYYNEQFF,TGTGCCAGCAGTGAATCCGAGTTATCCTACTACAATGAGCAGTTCTTC
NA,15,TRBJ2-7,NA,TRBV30,CAGNRGDISPYEQYF,TGTGCCGGCAACCGGGGTGACATTAGTCCCTACGAGCAGTACTTC
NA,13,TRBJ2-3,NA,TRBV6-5,CASTQGYTDTQYF,TGTGCCAGCACTCAGGGATACACAGATACGCAGTATTTT
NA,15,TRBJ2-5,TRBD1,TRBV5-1,CASSLGGQVQETQYF,TGCGCCAGCAGCTTGGGGGGACAGGTTCAAGAGACCCAGTACTTC